Below, 28 T cell receptor beta chains from the same sample are listed, as sequenced in a study of Ad26.COV2.S vaccination and SARS-CoV-2 variants. TCRdb's copy holds only in-frame clones and misses some; the assay was immunoSEQ multiplex PCR. The data contain some 190,000 clones, roughly 89% of them singletons. The sample was peripheral blood, taken after recovery from COVID-19. The receptors come from a human donor who had recovered from COVID-19.

The gene calls are TRBV29-1 and TRBJ2-7; D possibly matches TRBD1 or TRBD2 (6 bases each). The CDR3 length is 14 residues. Germline assignment: CDR1 SQVTM and CDR2 ANQGSEA. Trimming pared 6 bases from V and 7 bases from J, leaving 22 bases between. CDR3 amino acids: CSVNLRDTGQEQYF. CDR3 DNA: TGCAGCGTGAATTTGCGGGACACGGGTCAGGAGCAGTACTTC.

The V call is TRBV27, the J call TRBJ1-2; a possible D gene is TRBD1 (6 bases). V shed 3 bases and J shed 4 bases, with 12 bases lying between them. The CDR3 covers 14 residues. The germline V gene has CDR1 MNHEY and CDR2 SMNVEV (reference sequence). The CDR3 loop reads CASSFSGGAYGYTF. The CDR3 DNA is TGTGCCAGCAGTTTTTCGGGGGGCGCCTATGGCTACACCTTC.

CDR3 in DNA: TGCGCCAGCAGCTTGGAAACAGGGGAGTTCTACGAGCAGTACTTC. This encodes CASSLETGEFYEQYF. The chain is built from TRBV5-1 and TRBJ2-7; the match to TRBD1 covers 7 bases. CDR3 size: 15 residues. The germline V gene has CDR1 SGHRS and CDR2 YFSETQ. The junction had 6 bases not matched to a gene; V was cut back by 0 bases and J by 3 bases.

The chain carries TRBV4-1 and TRBJ2-1; weak D call: TRBD2 (6 bases). In germline, CDR1 is MGHRA, CDR2 YSYEKL. The CDR3 covers 14 residues. V dropped 4 bases and J dropped 8 bases, with 15 bases sitting between them. CDR3 residues: CASSLSGERDEQFF. CDR3 nucleotides: TGCGCCAGCAGCCTATCGGGGGAACGCGATGAGCAGTTCTTC.

The V call is TRBV9, the J call TRBJ1-1; a weak D match, TRBD1 (6 bases). V lost 3 bases to trimming and J lost 5 bases, with 14 bases between them. The CDR3 length is 14 residues. Germline CDR1 and CDR2: SGDLS and YYNGEE. As DNA, the CDR3 is TGTGCCAGCAGCGGTAGAGGGGGGTGGACTGAAGCTTTCTTT. Translation gives CASSGRGGWTEAFF.

V and J are TRBV6-5 and TRBJ1-2; D not resolved. The CDR3 extends over 15 amino acids. The ends were cut back, 0 bases at V and 7 bases at J, with 15 bases in the middle. Germline values: CDR1 MNHEY, CDR2 SVGAGI. The CDR3 region has the DNA TGTGCCAGCAGTTACTCGGGCAGCCACCCCGGTGGCTACACCTTC. Amino acids: CASSYSGSHPGGYTF.

This clone was found a few times. The chain couples TRBV15 to TRBJ2-5; D not resolved. CDR1 is LNHNV and CDR2 is YYDKDF in the germline V gene (reference sequence). Between the trimmed V and J ends, which lost 1 base and 1 base, there was a span of 7 bases. The CDR3 runs 14 residues. The CDR3 DNA is TGTGCCACCAGCAGAGTCGCGACCCAAGAGACCCAGTACTTC. Translated: CATSRVATQETQYF.

The chain recombines TRBV29-1 with TRBJ2-7; a possible D gene is TRBD1 (5 bases). Germline values: CDR1 SQVTM, CDR2 ANQGSEA. The CDR3 is 11 residues long. V gave up 4 bases and J gave up 3 bases, with 7 bases separating them. CDR3 in DNA: TGCAGCGTTGGCAGGGACTACGAGCAGTACTTC. Its protein is CSVGRDYEQYF.

This clone has just a few counts. This sequence joins TRBV28 and TRBJ2-2, with a weak D call TRBD1 (6 bases). The V end lost 4 bases, the J end lost 1 base, and 13 bases lay between the germline ends. This CDR3 spans 16 amino acids. Germline-derived CDR1 and CDR2 are MDHEN and SYDVKM. The CDR3 loop reads CASSSPDRENTGELFF. In DNA, the CDR3 is TGTGCCAGCAGTTCCCCGGACAGAGAGAACACCGGGGAGCTGTTTTTT.

V and J are TRBV2 and TRBJ1-2; TRBD1 matches at 7 bases. The CDR3 has 14 amino acids. Germline-derived CDR1 and CDR2 are SNHLY and FYNNEI. The trim removed 6 bases at V and 8 bases at J, leaving 12 bases unmatched. As DNA, the CDR3 is TGTGCCAGCAGCCAACAGGGGCTGGGCTTAGGCTACACCTTC. Its protein product is CASSQQGLGLGYTF.

This chain joins TRBV29-1 and TRBJ1-1; 7 bases are a match to TRBD1. V lost 5 bases and J lost 1; bases outside the gene matches: 4. Germline V CDR1 and CDR2: SQVTM, ANQGSEA. The CDR3 extends over 13 amino acids. The CDR3 region is CSVRTGPNTEAFF. CDR3 sequence (DNA): TGCAGCGTTCGGACAGGACCGAACACTGAAGCTTTCTTT.

The chain uses TRBV10-3 and TRBJ2-2, with 10 bases identical to TRBD1. Germline V gene sequence: CDR1 ENHRY, CDR2 SYGVKD. The CDR3 contains 13 residues. The J segment lost 7 bases and the V segment lost 6 bases, leaving 2 bases of the junction unmatched. The CDR3 sequence is CAISGQGVGELFF. CDR3 bases: TGTGCCATCAGCGGACAGGGGGTCGGGGAGCTGTTTTTT.

This rearrangement joins TRBV10-3 to TRBJ2-1; D not certain. Germline V gene sequence: CDR1 ENHRY, CDR2 SYGVKD. CDR3 size: 14 residues. The V gene lost 1 base and the J gene lost 4 bases, with 8 bases spanning the gap. CDR3 sequence reads: CAISEFGPYNEQFF. In nucleotides, the CDR3 is TGTGCCATCAGTGAGTTTGGGCCTTACAATGAGCAGTTCTTC.

The chain links TRBV9 to TRBJ2-1; D remains ambiguous. Germline CDR1 and CDR2: SGDLS and YYNGEE. V was shortened by 0 bases and J by 8 bases, with 18 bases between the two germline ends. There are 16 residues in the CDR3. The CDR3 nucleotides are TGTGCCAGCAGCGTAGCTCACGGGTCGCGATCTGATGAGCAGTTCTTC. Encoded protein: CASSVAHGSRSDEQFF.

The gene calls are TRBV7-9 and TRBJ1-5; D is perhaps TRBD1 (5 bases). The ends were cut back, 5 bases at V and 5 bases at J, with 13 bases in the middle. CDR1 and CDR2 (germline): SEHNR, FQNEAQ (reference sequence). CDR3 length equals 14 residues. CDR3 amino acids: CASSPLGGYQPQHF. The CDR3 bases are TGTGCCAGCAGCCCGTTGGGGGGTTATCAGCCCCAGCATTTT. Full variable domain (missing parts from reference TRBV7-9 and TRBJ1-5): DTGVSQNPRHKITKRGQNVTFRCDPISEHNRLYWYRQTLGQGPEFLTYFQNEAQLEKSRLLSDRFSAERPKGSFSTLEIQRTEQGDSAMYLCASSPLGGYQPQHFGDGTRLSIL.

With respect to this clone: At the DNA level, this CDR3 is encoded by other sequences in the same sample as well. V gene TRBV5-1 combines with J gene TRBJ2-2, with no clear D. Trimming shortened V by 0 bases and J by 4 bases, and 7 bases separated the two germline ends. The germline V gene has CDR1 SGHRS and CDR2 YFSETQ. The CDR3 has 14 amino acids. CDR3 loop: CASSLGGSTGELFF. In DNA form, the CDR3 reads TGCGCCAGCAGCTTGGGAGGATCCACCGGGGAGCTGTTTTTT.

This clone was recorded once. The chain is built from TRBV7-2 and TRBJ2-3; no firm D call. The CDR3 length is 12 residues. The germline gives CDR1 SGHTA, CDR2 FQGNSA. Trimming took off 11 bases at V and 2 bases at J, with 11 bases between the two ends. CDR3 in DNA: TGTGCCGGAAGATTCGCCACAGATACGCAGTATTTT. It is translated as CAGRFATDTQYF.

In its sample, this clone was seen a few times. The chain has TRBV5-5 and TRBJ2-5, with TRBD1 matching 7 bases. The CDR3 has 15 residues. J was trimmed by 2 bases and V by 3 bases; bases with no gene match: 7. CDR1 is SGHKS and CDR2 is YYEKEE in the germline V gene (reference sequence). The CDR3 DNA follows: TGTGCCAGCAGCTCCGGGACAGCGCATCAAGAGACCCAGTACTTC. This translates into CASSSGTAHQETQYF.

The chain combines TRBV7-8 with TRBJ2-7; no clear D. The CDR3 totals 11 residues. Trimming removed 5 bases from V and 2 bases from J, with 4 bases in between. Germline CDR1 and CDR2: SGHVS and FQNEAQ. The CDR3 loop is CASSRPYEQYF. The DNA of the CDR3 is TGTGCCAGCAGCCGCCCCTACGAGCAGTACTTC.

J is TRBJ2-3 and V is TRBV21-1; whether TRBD2, the table's D call, matches the DNA was not checked. TRBV21-1 is listed as a pseudogene. The CDR3 totals 16 residues. The CDR3 nucleotides read TGTGCCAGCAGCATGCGCCTAGCGGGGCGCACAGATACGCAGTATTTT. It specifies CASSMRLAGRTDTQYF.

The genes are TRBV7-9 and TRBJ1-5; D is undetermined. This CDR3 is built from 15 residues. CDR1 is SEHNR, CDR2 FQNEAQ, per germline (reference sequence). The ends were cut back, 4 bases at V and 0 bases at J, with 10 bases in the middle. CDR3 DNA: TGTGCCAGCAGCTCCCGTGGCTATAGCAATCAGCCCCAGCATTTT. This sequence encodes CASSSRGYSNQPQHF.

The chain uses TRBV25-1 and TRBJ2-2; 11 nucleotides agree with TRBD2. V lost 8 bases to trimming and J lost 1 base; unmatched junction nucleotides: 6. CDR3 length: 16 amino acids. Germline lookup yields CDR1 MGHDK and CDR2 SYGVNS. The CDR3 reads CASRGTSGLNTGELFF. The DNA for the CDR3 is TGTGCCAGCCGCGGGACTAGCGGCCTGAACACCGGGGAGCTGTTTTTT.

The chain is built from TRBV12-3 or TRBV12-4 and TRBJ2-1, with 7 bases matching TRBD2. CDR3 size: 13 residues. The ends lost 6 bases at V and 4 bases at J; junction bases unmatched: 3. The CDR3 protein is CASREGGYNEQFF. The CDR3 DNA is TGTGCCAGCAGAGAGGGAGGGTACAATGAGCAGTTCTTC.

This clone was seen once. This chain links TRBV2 with TRBJ2-3, with D possibly called TRBD1 or TRBD2 (5 bases each). The CDR3 loop spans 16 amino acids. The germline V gene encodes CDR1 SNHLY and CDR2 FYNNEI. Trimming removed 2 bases at V and 0 bases at J, with 12 bases between. This chain's CDR3 is CASSEIGAYSTDTQYF. The CDR3, as DNA: TGTGCCAGCAGTGAAATCGGGGCCTATAGCACAGATACGCAGTATTTT.

The chain employs TRBV27 and TRBJ2-1; TRBD2 aligns across 11 bases. The germline V gene encodes CDR1 MNHEY and CDR2 SMNVEV (reference sequence). Trimming removed 8 bases from V and 3 bases from J; junction bases left unmatched: 9. The CDR3 runs 16 residues. CDR3 sequence (DNA): TGTGCCAGCTGCCCACTAGCGGGGGAGGTCTACAATGAGCAGTTCTTC. It yields the protein CASCPLAGEVYNEQFF.

The chain carries TRBV7-2 and TRBJ2-5; D is perhaps TRBD2 (5 bases). The CDR3 is 12 residues long. V was pared by 5 bases and J by 2 bases, with 6 bases between. Germline values: CDR1 SGHTA, CDR2 FQGNSA. CDR3 in amino acids: CASSRLQETQYF. The CDR3 DNA follows: TGTGCCAGCAGCCGACTACAAGAGACCCAGTACTTC. The whole variable domain, remainder taken from reference TRBV7-2 and TRBJ2-5, is GAGVSQSPSNKVTEKGKDVELRCDPISGHTALYWYRQSLGQGLEFLIYFQGNSAPDKSGLPSDRFSAERTGGSVSTLTIQRTQQEDSAVYLCASSRLQETQYFGPGTRLLVL.

The V call is TRBV7-2, the J call TRBJ2-3; TRBD2 agrees at 9 bases. Germline V CDR1 and CDR2: SGHTA, FQGNSA. The CDR3 is 16 amino acids. J lost 2 bases, V lost 5 bases, and 8 bases had no gene match. CDR3 coding DNA: TGTGCCAGCAGCCCTGCCGGGACTAGCCTCACAGATACGCAGTATTTT. It yields the protein CASSPAGTSLTDTQYF.

The V and J genes are TRBV30 and TRBJ1-1; D is possibly TRBD1 (6 bases). In germline, CDR1 is GTSNPN, CDR2 SVGIG (reference sequence). V was clipped by 3 bases and J by 0 bases, with 17 bases between them. The CDR3 contains 16 residues. The CDR3 DNA reads TGTGCCTGGAGGTCGATGGGGGCTCCACTGAACACTGAAGCTTTCTTT. The encoded protein is CAWRSMGAPLNTEAFF.